Presented here are 20 T cell receptor beta chains from one specimen sequenced in a study of blood T cell repertoires in COVID-19. The repertoire was sequenced with immunoSEQ multiplex PCR; TCRdb's copy has only in-frame clones and lacks some. The data show approximately 170,000 clones, roughly 80% seen once. Sequences were obtained from peripheral blood. Every receptor here comes from a woman aged 70 to 79 with COVID-19, enrolled during active disease.

The CDR3 spells CASSSQRFYGYTF. The CDR3 nucleotides read TGTGCCAGCAGCTCCCAACGGTTCTATGGCTACACCTTC. The gene calls are TRBV7-9 and TRBJ1-2; D is ambiguous. Germline CDR1 reads SEHNR; CDR2 reads FQNEAQ (reference sequence). The V gene lost 4 bases and the J gene lost 4 bases, with 10 bases spanning the gap. The CDR3 is 13 amino acids.

This clone has a single count. The chain couples TRBV28 to TRBJ1-3; D may be TRBD1 (6 bases). Germline lookup yields CDR1 MDHEN and CDR2 SYDVKM. The CDR3 spans 15 residues. V dropped 8 bases and J dropped 3 bases, with 17 bases sitting between them. This CDR3 is CASHQRGAGGNTIYF. Here the CDR3 DNA reads TGTGCCAGCCACCAACGGGGGGCAGGTGGAAACACCATATATTTT.

This clone was recorded once. This sequence joins TRBV6-5 and TRBJ1-2; D uncertain. The CDR3 totals 13 residues. Trimming stripped 2 bases from V and 6 bases from J, with 10 bases between. Germline assignment: CDR1 MNHEY and CDR2 SVGAGI. The CDR3 protein is CASSYSSFDGYTF. CDR3 sequence (DNA): TGTGCCAGCAGTTACAGCTCCTTCGATGGCTACACCTTC.

The chain recombines TRBV3-1 (or the pseudogene TRBV3-2) with TRBJ2-5, with 10 bases aligning to TRBD2. After removal of 1 base from V and 7 bases from J, the junction contained 12 bases not matched to a gene. The CDR3 has 17 amino acids. Germline loops: CDR1 LGHDT, CDR2 YNNKEL (reference sequence). The CDR3 sequence is CASSQAGLQRGGGTQYF. In DNA, the CDR3 is TGTGCCAGCAGCCAAGCTGGGTTACAGCGGGGGGGCGGGACCCAGTACTTC.

The genes are TRBV24-1 and TRBJ2-7; perhaps TRBD1 as D (8 bases). This CDR3 contains 16 residues. The germline V and J ends were trimmed by 7 bases and 5 bases, with 23 bases remaining between them. Germline CDR1 and CDR2: KGHDR and SFDVKD. The DNA for the CDR3 is TGTGCCACCAGCGAGAGAAAGAGGACAGGGAGGGACGAGCAGTACTTC. It encodes CATSERKRTGRDEQYF.

The chain joins TRBV19 to TRBJ1-5, with unresolved D. Germline V gene data show CDR1 as LNHDA and CDR2 as SQIVND (reference sequence). The germline V and J ends were trimmed by 3 bases and 8 bases, with 14 bases remaining between them. CDR3 size: 14 residues. This CDR3 reads CASSITAVYEPQHF. For the CDR3, the DNA is TGTGCCAGTAGTATTACGGCGGTCTATGAGCCCCAGCATTTT.

CDR3 sequence (DNA): TGTGCCACCGCTAGGGACAGGGGCATCCAGCCCCAGCATTTT. As protein: CATARDRGIQPQHF. This chain connects TRBV28 to TRBJ1-5; TRBD1 matches at 10 bases. J lost 7 bases, V lost 10 bases, and 10 bases had no gene match. CDR1 and CDR2 (germline): MDHEN, SYDVKM. The CDR3 length is 14 residues.

The chain recombines TRBV28 with TRBJ1-2, with a weak D call TRBD1 (5 bases). The ends were cut back, 3 bases at V and 6 bases at J, with 11 bases in the middle. The germline V gene has CDR1 MDHEN and CDR2 SYDVKM. The CDR3 contains 13 residues. DNA for the CDR3: TGTGCCAGCAGTTTGGGGCAGGCAGATGGCTACACCTTC. This translates into CASSLGQADGYTF.

This chain uses TRBV29-1 with TRBJ1-3; TRBD1 is a possible D gene (5 bases). Germline CDR1 is SQVTM and CDR2 is ANQGSEA. CDR3 length equals 15 residues. The V end lost 3 bases, the J end lost 0 bases, and 12 bases lay between the germline ends. The CDR3 bases are TGCAGCGTTGACATGGGGGGGGGCTCTGGAAACACCATATATTTT. This encodes CSVDMGGGSGNTIYF.

The chain uses TRBV28 and TRBJ1-2; possibly TRBD1 for D (6 bases). Germline V CDR1 and CDR2: MDHEN, SYDVKM. Trimming took off 1 base at V and 8 bases at J, with 8 bases between the two ends. This CDR3 has 12 residues. This CDR3 is CASSLSGQGYTF. The CDR3 nucleotides read TGTGCCAGCAGTTTATCGGGACAAGGCTACACCTTC.

The gene calls are TRBV11-3 and TRBJ2-1; weak D call: TRBD2 (6 bases). The CDR3 length is 13 residues. Germline CDR1 SGHNT, CDR2 YENEEA. V shed 0 bases and J shed 8 bases, with 8 bases lying between them. The CDR3 reads CASSLELAHEQFF. The CDR3 nucleotides read TGTGCCAGCAGCTTAGAACTAGCCCATGAGCAGTTCTTC.

The rearrangement joins TRBV30 to TRBJ1-3; no clear D. The length of the CDR3 is 15 residues. Deletions cut 1 base from V and 4 bases from J, with 14 bases between. CDR1 is GTSNPN, CDR2 SVGIG, per germline (reference sequence). The CDR3 nucleotides read TGTGCCTGGAGTGGGGAGCCCCGGGAAGGAAACACCATATATTTT. It encodes CAWSGEPREGNTIYF.

This clone showed up just a few times. The gene calls are TRBV10-3 and TRBJ2-7; TRBD2 matches 10 bases. In germline, CDR1 is ENHRY, CDR2 SYGVKD. The length of the CDR3 is 16 residues. The V and J ends lost 3 bases and 1 base, in that order; junction bases with no gene match: 6. The CDR3 nucleotides read TGTGCCATCAGTGACACCGGGACTAGCGATTCCTACGAGCAGTACGTC. Its translation: CAISDTGTSDSYEQYV.

This clone has a single count. The V and J genes are TRBV5-1 and TRBJ2-3, with 8 bases that match TRBD1. The germline V gene has CDR1 SGHRS and CDR2 YFSETQ. With V trimmed by 3 bases and J by 0 bases, 6 bases remained unmatched. The CDR3 totals 16 residues. In DNA form, the CDR3 reads TGCGCCAGCAGCTCGACAGGGGTCGGAAGCACAGATACGCAGTATTTT. Amino acids: CASSSTGVGSTDTQYF.

The chain carries TRBV28 and TRBJ2-5; possible D gene TRBD1, 6 bases. The CDR3 loop spans 15 amino acids. CDR1 and CDR2 from the germline V gene are MDHEN and SYDVKM. V was pared by 5 bases and J by 2 bases, with 15 bases between. The CDR3 nucleotides read TGTGCCAGCAGTATAACAGGGTTTGGGCAAGAGACCCAGTACTTC. This gives the protein CASSITGFGQETQYF.

The V call is TRBV6-5, the J call TRBJ2-2, with 8 bases that match TRBD1. Germline CDR1 is MNHEY and CDR2 is SVGAGI. The CDR3 has 14 amino acids. The trim removed 7 bases at V and 5 bases at J, leaving 6 bases unmatched. The CDR3 sequence is CASTGQGITGELFF. Here the CDR3 DNA reads TGTGCCAGCACTGGACAGGGTATTACCGGGGAGCTGTTTTTT.

This sequence joins TRBV5-1 and TRBJ1-1, with D unresolved. The germline gives CDR1 SGHRS, CDR2 YFSETQ. V was trimmed by 1 base and J by 4 bases, leaving 5 bases between them. The CDR3 consists of 12 residues. CDR3 sequence reads: CASSLSGTEAFF. Here the CDR3 DNA reads TGCGCCAGCAGCTTGTCCGGCACTGAAGCTTTCTTT.

J is TRBJ1-1 and V is TRBV7-8; 10 bases are shared with TRBD1. Per the germline V gene, CDR1 is SGHVS and CDR2 is FQNEAQ. This CDR3 contains 15 residues. The V segment lost 3 bases and the J segment 1 base; nucleotides outside the gene matches: 2. The CDR3 here is CASSLGQGTNTEAFF. The CDR3 bases are TGTGCCAGCAGCTTGGGACAGGGGACGAACACTGAAGCTTTCTTT.

This chain joins TRBV30 and TRBJ1-1, with 8 bases fitting TRBD1. Trimming cost V 7 bases and J 5 bases; bases outside gene matches: 6. The CDR3 consists of 12 residues. CDR1 is GTSNPN and CDR2 is SVGIG in the germline V gene (reference sequence). CDR3 sequence: CALRTGWTEAFF. Written as DNA, the CDR3 is TGTGCCTTACGGACAGGGTGGACTGAAGCTTTCTTT.

The chain combines TRBV2 with TRBJ1-1; tentatively, D is TRBD1 (6 bases). The V and J ends lost 5 bases and 11 bases respectively, with 21 bases between them. Germline V gene data show CDR1 as SNHLY and CDR2 as FYNNEI. The CDR3 spans 14 residues. CDR3 in amino acids: CASSSGGSILEAFF. CDR3 sequence (DNA): TGTGCCAGCAGTTCTGGGGGCTCTATCCTTGAGGCTTTCTTT.